This entry concerns a single T cell receptor beta chain. Antigen: not known. This specimen belongs to a study of cytomegalovirus exposure and HLA in healthy donors. Study-level background: Clustering assigned 81% of the approximately 400 genotyped donors to the Caucasian-associated ancestry cluster. Study outcomes and limitations: Reportedly, a later analysis found an Asian-associated ancestry cluster had fewer N-insertions than the approximately 600-donor mean. Later on, an analysis tied approximately 17,000 TCR beta sequences to HLA alleles at 0.05 false discovery rate. TCR beta V- and J-gene trimming was later associated with a missense DCLRE1C variant.

In the PCR, 60 Vbeta and 13 Jbeta primers were used. The repertoire was sequenced with immunoSEQ multiplex PCR; TCRdb's copy has only in-frame clones and lacks some. The sample holds roughly 80,000 clones; 67% are singletons and the top ten take under 7.5%. V lost 8 bases and J 3 bases, leaving 7 bases between the germline ends. The germline gives CDR1 MNHEY, CDR2 SVGAGI. CDR3 length: 11 amino acids. The TCR was taken from a woman aged 50 to 65 in good health and CMV-seropositive. Material: PBMCs. The chain is built from TRBV6-5 and TRBJ1-2; D call uncertain. CDR3: CASAADYGYTF. The CDR3 nucleotides read TGTGCCAGCGCGGCGGACTATGGCTACACCTTC.